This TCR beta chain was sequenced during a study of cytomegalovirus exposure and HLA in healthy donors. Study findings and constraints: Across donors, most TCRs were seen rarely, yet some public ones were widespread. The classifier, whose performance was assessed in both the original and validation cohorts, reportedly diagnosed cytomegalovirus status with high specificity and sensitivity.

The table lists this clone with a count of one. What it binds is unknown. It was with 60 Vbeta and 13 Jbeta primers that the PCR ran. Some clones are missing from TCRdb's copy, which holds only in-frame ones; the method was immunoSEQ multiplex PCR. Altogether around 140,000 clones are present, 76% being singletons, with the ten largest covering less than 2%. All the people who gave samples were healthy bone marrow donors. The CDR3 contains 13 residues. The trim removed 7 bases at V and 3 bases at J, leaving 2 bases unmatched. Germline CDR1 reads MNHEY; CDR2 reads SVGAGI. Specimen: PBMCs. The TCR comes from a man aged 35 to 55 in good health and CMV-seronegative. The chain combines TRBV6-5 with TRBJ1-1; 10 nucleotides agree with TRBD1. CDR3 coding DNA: TGTGCCAGCACGGGACAGGGGCACACTGAAGCTTTCTTT. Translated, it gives CASTGQGHTEAFF.